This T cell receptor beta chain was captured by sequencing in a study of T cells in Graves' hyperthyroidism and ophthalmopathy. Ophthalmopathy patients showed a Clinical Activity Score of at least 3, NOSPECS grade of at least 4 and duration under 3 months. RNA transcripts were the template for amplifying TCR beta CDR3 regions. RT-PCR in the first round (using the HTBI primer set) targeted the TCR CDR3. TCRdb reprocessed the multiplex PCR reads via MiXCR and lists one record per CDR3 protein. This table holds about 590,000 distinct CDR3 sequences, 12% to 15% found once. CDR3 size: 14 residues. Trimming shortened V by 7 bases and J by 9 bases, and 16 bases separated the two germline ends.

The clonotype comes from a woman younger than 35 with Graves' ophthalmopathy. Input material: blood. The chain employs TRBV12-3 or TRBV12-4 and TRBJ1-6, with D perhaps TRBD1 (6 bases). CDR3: CASTAAGERSPLHF. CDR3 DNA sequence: TGTGCCAGCACCGCGGCAGGGGAACGTTCACCCCTCCACTTT.